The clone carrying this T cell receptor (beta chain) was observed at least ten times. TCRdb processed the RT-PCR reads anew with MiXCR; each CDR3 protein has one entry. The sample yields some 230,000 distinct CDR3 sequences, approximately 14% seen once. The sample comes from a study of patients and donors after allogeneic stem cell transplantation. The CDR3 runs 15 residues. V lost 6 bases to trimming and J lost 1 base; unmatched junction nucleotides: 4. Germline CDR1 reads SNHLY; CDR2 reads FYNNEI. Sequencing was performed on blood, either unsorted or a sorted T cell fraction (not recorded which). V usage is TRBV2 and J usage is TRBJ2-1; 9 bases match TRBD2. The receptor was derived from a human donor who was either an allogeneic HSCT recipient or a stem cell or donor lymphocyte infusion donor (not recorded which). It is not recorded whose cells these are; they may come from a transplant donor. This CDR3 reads CASRRTSASYNEQFF. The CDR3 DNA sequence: TGTGCCAGCAGGAGGACTAGCGCATCCTACAATGAGCAGTTCTTC. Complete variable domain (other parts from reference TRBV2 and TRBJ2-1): EPEVTQTPSHQVTQMGQEVILRCVPISNHLYFYWYRQILGQKVEFLVSFYNNEISEKSEIFDDQFSVERPDGSNFTLKIRSTKLEDSAMYFCASRRTSASYNEQFFGPGTRLTVL.